One T cell receptor beta chain is described in this entry. The length of the CDR3 is 14 residues. The ends lost 8 bases at V and 5 bases at J; junction bases unmatched: 11. Germline CDR1 reads LNHDA; CDR2 reads SQIVND (reference sequence). This entry belongs to a study of blood T cell repertoires in COVID-19. Study overall: Donors in the United States, Italy and Spain gave samples during acute or convalescent COVID-19. Nucleic acid was either cDNA or gDNA, and it came from T cells, B-cell-depleted T cells, or PBMCs.

Original analysis: It was from reference gene primer amplification that nucleated cell counts were estimated. Data came from immunoSEQ multiplex PCR; TCRdb stores just in-frame clones and leaves some out. V and J calls and clone size follow that table, whereas D and trimming were derived from the DNA. Of about 300,000 clones in the sample, around 92% were seen once. The rearrangement links TRBV19 to TRBJ1-2, with 7 bases identical to TRBD1. This sequence was found in a man in his late teens or twenties who had recovered from COVID-19. The sequencing input was peripheral blood. The DNA of the CDR3 is TGTGCCAGTGCTCCCGGGACAGCCTATTATGGCTACACCTTC. As protein: CASAPGTAYYGYTF. The variable domain in full, completed from reference TRBV19 and TRBJ1-2, reads DGGITQSPKYLFRKEGQNVTLSCEQNLNHDAMYWYRQDPGQGLRLIYYSQIVNDFQKGDIAEGYSVSREKKESFPLTVTSAQKNPTAFYLCASAPGTAYYGYTFGSGTRLTVV.